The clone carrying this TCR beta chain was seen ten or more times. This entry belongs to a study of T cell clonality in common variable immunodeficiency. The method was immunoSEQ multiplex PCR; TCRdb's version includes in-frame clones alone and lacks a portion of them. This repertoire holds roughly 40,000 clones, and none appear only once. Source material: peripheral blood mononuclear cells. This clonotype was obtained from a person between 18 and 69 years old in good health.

Partial CDR3 DNA: TGTGCCAGTAGTATCGGGGTTGACACTGAA. It encodes CASSIGVDTE. The full CDR3 is CASSIGVDTEAFF. V usage is TRBV19 and J usage is TRBJ1-1; no clear D gene. Read coverage stops 3 residues before the CDR3 terminus; the germline J gene supplies the remainder. The germline V gene has CDR1 LNHDA and CDR2 SQIVND (reference sequence). CDR3 size: 13 residues. Trimming stripped 3 bases from V and 3 bases from J, with 8 bases between.